The 24 T cell receptor beta chains in this list originate from one sample, sequenced in a study of T cells expressing NK-cell markers. From its re-call of the 5' RACE reads, TCRdb lists each CDR3 protein once, without DNA. In total, the table holds about 460,000 distinct CDR3 sequences. The sequenced material came from blood T cells: a sorted CD56 or NKG2C T cell subset, CD4+ or CD8+ T cells, or bulk PBMC T cells (not recorded which). These receptors came from a woman in her forties or fifties in good health.

The V call is TRBV7-2, the J call TRBJ2-7; the D call from TCRdb, TRBD1, cannot be confirmed without DNA. The CDR3 consists of 16 residues. In germline, CDR1 is SGHTA, CDR2 FQGNSA. The CDR3 region is CASSLDAGGSSYEQYF.

CDR3 in amino acids: CATSEGTSGYTDTQYF. The chain joins TRBV24-1 to TRBJ2-3; TCRdb calls TRBD2, which cannot be checked without DNA. Germline-derived CDR1 and CDR2 are KGHDR and SFDVKD. The CDR3 has 16 residues.

The CDR3 is CAWASEINSPLHF. The chain is built from TRBV30 and TRBJ1-6. CDR3 length equals 13 residues. From germline, CDR1 is GTSNPN and CDR2 SVGIG (reference sequence).

This chain joins TRBV27 and TRBJ2-1; the TCRdb call, TRBD2, lacks DNA for checking. The CDR3 sequence is 14 residues long. CDR1 is MNHEY and CDR2 is SMNVEV in the germline V gene (reference sequence). This chain's CDR3 is CASSDPGLAGEQFF.

The chain couples TRBV6-1 to TRBJ2-3; TCRdb proposes TRBD2, but this gene call is untestable without DNA. The CDR3 runs 18 residues. Germline V gives CDR1 MNHNS, CDR2 SASEGT. The CDR3 is CASRTAGTSGLSTDTQYF.

The chain joins TRBV10-1 to TRBJ2-7; lacking DNA, the TRBD1 call made by TCRdb goes unchecked. The CDR3 loop spans 16 amino acids. The germline V gene has CDR1 WNHNN and CDR2 SYGVQD (reference sequence). CDR3 residues: CASSVLGTGTMGEQYF.

The chain is built from TRBV9 and TRBJ1-2. CDR3 length: 15 amino acids. CDR1 SGDLS and CDR2 YYNGEE come from the germline V gene. CDR3 protein: CASSVATGPNYGYTF.

The rearrangement uses TRBV18 and TRBJ1-1. The CDR3 length is 11 residues. Germline lookup yields CDR1 KGHSH and CDR2 LQKENI. The CDR3 sequence: CASSEGFEAFF.

The J gene is TRBJ1-2, the V gene TRBV6-1. Germline assignment: CDR1 MNHNS and CDR2 SASEGT. The CDR3 extends over 15 amino acids. The chain's CDR3 is CASSEARVWGYGYTF.

The gene calls are TRBV10-2 and TRBJ1-6; the D gene TCRdb calls, TRBD1, cannot be checked with no DNA. The CDR3 is 16 amino acids. Germline V gene lookup returns CDR1 WSHSY and CDR2 SAAADI. The CDR3 sequence: CASARDRGQISSPLHF.

This chain joins TRBV6-5 and TRBJ2-5; TCRdb returns TRBD1, unconfirmable since there is no DNA. This CDR3 contains 12 residues. Germline V lookup: CDR1 MNHEY, CDR2 SVGAGI. CDR3 sequence: CASQTGMETQYF.

The CDR3 loop is CASSSPGTGALNTEAFF. The rearrangement links TRBV12-3 or TRBV12-4 to TRBJ1-1; TCRdb picks TRBD1, but there is no DNA to check that call. CDR3 length equals 17 residues.

The genes are TRBV30 and TRBJ2-1; no DNA is available, so the TRBD2 call from TCRdb remains unchecked. The CDR3 extends over 15 amino acids. Germline V CDR1 and CDR2: GTSNPN, SVGIG (reference sequence). The CDR3 is CAWRSRSGRAKVQFF.

This CDR3 reads CASRLTSDAYEQYF. The gene calls are TRBV6-5 and TRBJ2-7; the TRBD2 assignment by TCRdb is unverifiable without DNA. Germline V CDR1 and CDR2: MNHEY, SVGAGI. This CDR3 is 14 amino acids long.

V usage is TRBV3-1 and J usage is TRBJ2-1; TCRdb selects TRBD2, and the lack of DNA leaves this call unchecked. Germline CDR1 LGHDT, CDR2 YNNKEL (reference sequence). The CDR3 contains 19 residues. This CDR3 reads CASSQQGGLTSGSFNEQFF.

The V call is TRBV9, the J call TRBJ2-2. The germline V gene encodes CDR1 SGDLS and CDR2 YYNGEE. CDR3 size: 16 residues. The CDR3 spells CASSVVASANTGELFF.

The genes are TRBV7-3 and TRBJ2-7; TCRdb picks TRBD2, but there is no DNA to check that call. Germline V lookup: CDR1 SGHTA, CDR2 FQGTGA. There are 15 residues in the CDR3. CDR3 protein: CASSPKNTRFDEQYF.

The chain combines TRBV5-1 with TRBJ2-4; the TCRdb call, TRBD2, lacks DNA for checking. The CDR3 runs to 14 residues. Per the germline V gene, CDR1 is SGHRS and CDR2 is YFSETQ. CDR3 sequence: CASPKSGRKNIQYF.

The chain combines TRBV10-2 with TRBJ2-5; TCRdb calls TRBD2, which cannot be checked without DNA. There are 14 residues in the CDR3. Germline lookup yields CDR1 WSHSY and CDR2 SAAADI. The CDR3 is CASSEADRGQTQYF.

V and J are TRBV15 and TRBJ2-5; TCRdb outputs TRBD1, but without DNA this stays unchecked. Germline CDR1 reads LNHNV; CDR2 reads YYDKDF (reference sequence). The CDR3 spans 15 residues. The CDR3 is CATSRGTGVQETQYF.

The J gene is TRBJ2-7, the V gene TRBV20-1; the D call from TCRdb, TRBD1, cannot be confirmed without DNA. There are 13 residues in the CDR3. Germline assignment: CDR1 DFQATT and CDR2 SNEGSKA (reference sequence). The CDR3 spells CSGERAGDYEQYF.

This chain links TRBV12-3 or TRBV12-4 with TRBJ2-6; lacking DNA, the TRBD1 call made by TCRdb goes unchecked. CDR3 size: 18 residues. CDR3 region: CASTLGQGAHSGANVLTF.

The V call is TRBV12-3 or TRBV12-4, the J call TRBJ1-2. The CDR3 contains 12 residues. The CDR3 protein is CASSPQYYGYTF.

The chain carries TRBV4-1 and TRBJ2-5; TCRdb gives TRBD2 as the D gene, but with no DNA this cannot be confirmed. The germline gives CDR1 MGHRA, CDR2 YSYEKL. CDR3 length: 13 residues. This CDR3 is CASSPAGWETQYF.